This T cell receptor (beta chain) was documented in a study of cytomegalovirus exposure and HLA in healthy donors. General study results and limits: TCR beta sequences numbering 15,000 to 20,000 were associated with HLA alleles at 0.05 false discovery rate in a later analysis. Equally common other TCR beta chains were less clonally expanded than HLA-associated ones, a later analysis found.

The PCR made use of 60 Vbeta and 13 Jbeta primers. The repertoire was sequenced with immunoSEQ multiplex PCR; TCRdb's copy has only in-frame clones and lacks some. The table lists a few hundred thousand clones, 72% of them singletons. Concerning this clone: The antigen remains unidentified. Its ends do not fully match the called genes, so a read error is possible. This CDR3 is also generated by other DNA sequences in the sample.

This CDR3 comprises 12 residues. Germline loops: CDR1 SEHNR, CDR2 FQNEAQ (reference sequence). The gene calls are TRBV7-9 and TRBJ2-2; TRBD2 is a possible D gene (6 bases). What was sequenced was PBMCs. This clonotype was sampled from a female donor in good health and CMV-seronegative. This CDR3 is CSSSRGTGELFF. The DNA of the CDR3 is TGTTCCAGCAGTCGGGGGACCGGGGAGCTGTTTTTT.